This is a list of T cell receptor beta chains from one sample in a study of T cells in Graves' hyperthyroidism and ophthalmopathy. Via MiXCR, TCRdb re-called the multiplex PCR reads, giving one row per CDR3 protein. The table shows around 350,000 distinct CDR3 sequences, with roughly a sixth occurring only once. Sample: blood. Source of these receptors: a woman aged 25-40 years with Graves' hyperthyroidism that later progressed to Graves' ophthalmopathy. Both conserved end residues are part of each CDR3. Fields, in order: V gene, clone size, CDR3 protein. The size entry is marked missing in some rows and otherwise reads once, few, many or a size class.

v_gene: TRBV2
abundance: many
CDR3aa: CASTRDLLKETQYF

v_gene: TRBV5-8
abundance: .
CDR3aa: CASSLAAAPTDTQYF

v_gene: TRBV7-9
abundance: many
CDR3aa: CASITWGGPSGANVLTF

v_gene: TRBV9
abundance: .
CDR3aa: CASSGWTGEGNTIYF

v_gene: TRBV18
abundance: few
CDR3aa: CASTRAGGNQPQHF

v_gene: TRBV28
abundance: .
CDR3aa: CASTPGRGLEQYF

v_gene: TRBV7-9
abundance: many
CDR3aa: CASSSFKDRERYEQYF

v_gene: TRBV18
abundance: many
CDR3aa: CASSPRRMNTEAFF

v_gene: TRBV11-2
abundance: few
CDR3aa: CASSLSTTGELFF

v_gene: TRBV12-3/TRBV12-4
abundance: many
CDR3aa: CASSFSGALAFF

v_gene: TRBV2
abundance: many
CDR3aa: CASSGANEQYF

v_gene: TRBV30
abundance: many
CDR3aa: CAWREIDRAGTDTQYF

v_gene: TRBV7-9
abundance: many
CDR3aa: CASSLAGQGTYEQFF

v_gene: TRBV19
abundance: many
CDR3aa: CASTPEGRVNSPLHF

v_gene: TRBV10-3
abundance: .
CDR3aa: CACQPGGVSYGYTF

v_gene: TRBV11-2
abundance: many
CDR3aa: CASSLDGDRGWKYTEAFF

v_gene: TRBV2
abundance: many
CDR3aa: CASRSTEYQPQHF

v_gene: TRBV7-9
abundance: .
CDR3aa: CASSLFGLDSINEQFF

v_gene: TRBV11-2
abundance: .
CDR3aa: CASSRGQGVFEKLFF

v_gene: TRBV2
abundance: few
CDR3aa: CASSEIRWTDSYEQYF

v_gene: TRBV7-7
abundance: few
CDR3aa: CASSKGQGGEQYF

v_gene: TRBV5-1
abundance: few
CDR3aa: CAIRSRGPGLRPERKAFF

v_gene: TRBV7-9
abundance: few
CDR3aa: CASSLAYRLGQGAADTQYF

v_gene: TRBV5-1
abundance: .
CDR3aa: CASSPDSGSYNEQFF

v_gene: TRBV5-1
abundance: few
CDR3aa: CASSSTRTSGRGDEQYF

v_gene: TRBV7-9
abundance: few
CDR3aa: CASSVRGSTSTDTQYF

v_gene: TRBV20-1
abundance: .
CDR3aa: CSARPFGPNQPQHF

v_gene: TRBV6-1
abundance: many
CDR3aa: CASRATGQGWETQYF

v_gene: TRBV6-1
abundance: many
CDR3aa: CASRRDLLKYNEQFF

v_gene: TRBV20-1
abundance: many
CDR3aa: CSAIIGTSGSDEQYF

v_gene: TRBV2
abundance: many
CDR3aa: CASSEFRGHSNQPQHF

v_gene: TRBV28
abundance: many
CDR3aa: CASRVGTSLEETQYF

v_gene: TRBV15
abundance: many
CDR3aa: CATSESRGSGANVLTF

v_gene: TRBV3-1
abundance: many
CDR3aa: CASSQGQGYQETQYF

v_gene: TRBV28
abundance: once
CDR3aa: CASSYFRTVRSSYNEQFF

v_gene: TRBV15
abundance: few
CDR3aa: CATSRPRRVGTGNEQFF

v_gene: TRBV3-1
abundance: many
CDR3aa: CASSGDILSTDTQYF

v_gene: TRBV7-2
abundance: many
CDR3aa: CASSLEAKPMGGYTF

v_gene: TRBV10-3
abundance: many
CDR3aa: CAISDFLAGDAYEQYF

v_gene: TRBV5-1
abundance: many
CDR3aa: CASSPGQNSYEQYF

v_gene: TRBV18
abundance: many
CDR3aa: CASSPSGFPGNEQFF

v_gene: TRBV2
abundance: many
CDR3aa: CASRPLAGGVYEQYF

v_gene: TRBV7-2
abundance: many
CDR3aa: CASSLRGHHQETQYF

v_gene: TRBV7-9
abundance: few
CDR3aa: CASSLALGTSGRGAKNIQYF

v_gene: TRBV6-1
abundance: many
CDR3aa: CASMPGLSYEQYF

v_gene: TRBV6-1
abundance: many
CDR3aa: CASRREGALNYGYTF

v_gene: TRBV5-1
abundance: .
CDR3aa: CASSEDAAGELFF

v_gene: TRBV7-9
abundance: many
CDR3aa: CASSLDADGTEAFF

v_gene: TRBV25-1
abundance: .
CDR3aa: CASSLPGGAGNTIYF

v_gene: TRBV27
abundance: .
CDR3aa: CASSLSWRDTQYF

v_gene: TRBV29-1
abundance: many
CDR3aa: CSVERLAGGETQYF

v_gene: TRBV3-1
abundance: many
CDR3aa: CASTSRPGGNEQYF

v_gene: TRBV20-1
abundance: .
CDR3aa: CSARVIGEETQYF

v_gene: TRBV27
abundance: few
CDR3aa: CASSFFGSRSEQFF

v_gene: TRBV28
abundance: .
CDR3aa: CASNYRAGRSSYEQYF

v_gene: TRBV18
abundance: few
CDR3aa: CASSPPFGLAGGSYEQFF

v_gene: TRBV2
abundance: many
CDR3aa: CASSAPRTGYESEQYF